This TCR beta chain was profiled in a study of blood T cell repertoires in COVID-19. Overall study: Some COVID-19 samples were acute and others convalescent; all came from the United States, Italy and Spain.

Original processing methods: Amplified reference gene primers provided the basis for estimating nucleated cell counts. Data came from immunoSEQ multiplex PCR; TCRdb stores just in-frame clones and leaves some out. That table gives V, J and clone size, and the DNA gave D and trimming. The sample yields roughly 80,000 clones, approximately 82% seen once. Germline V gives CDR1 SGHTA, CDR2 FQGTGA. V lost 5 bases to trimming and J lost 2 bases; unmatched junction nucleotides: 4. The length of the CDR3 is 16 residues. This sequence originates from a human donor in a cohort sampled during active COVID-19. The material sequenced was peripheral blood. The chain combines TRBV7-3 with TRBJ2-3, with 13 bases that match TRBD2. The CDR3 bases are TGTGCCAGCAGCATAGGACTAGCGGGGGCCACAGATACGCAGTATTTT. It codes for CASSIGLAGATDTQYF.